This TCR beta chain derives from a study of cytomegalovirus exposure and HLA in healthy donors. Whole-study findings and limits: Within an earlier analysis, most TCR beta V segments proved productive either about 90% or about 30% of the time. The authors later linked a missense DCLRE1C variant to TCR beta V- and J-gene trimming.

With regard to this clone: Its antigen is not identified.

Between the trimmed V and J ends, which lost 1 base and 7 bases, there was a span of 11 bases. In germline, CDR1 is MNHNS, CDR2 SASEGT. This CDR3 spans 13 amino acids. The PCR had 60 Vbeta and 13 Jbeta primers. Clones were read by immunoSEQ multiplex PCR, and TCRdb kept only the in-frame ones, dropping some. The repertoire holds around 110,000 clones, with 82% as singletons. The V call is TRBV6-1, the J call TRBJ2-7; possibly TRBD2 for D (5 bases). Source material: PBMCs. The clonotype was recovered from a man between 50 and 59 years old in good health and CMV-seronegative. The CDR3 nucleotides read TGTGCCAGCAGTGAAGGGGTCCGCGGGGAGCAGTACTTC. Translation gives CASSEGVRGEQYF.